One and the same sample provided the 25 T cell receptor beta chains below, sequenced in a study of blood T cell repertoires in COVID-19. The table came from immunoSEQ multiplex PCR; TCRdb's copy has only in-frame clones and leaves some out. Of about 83,000 clones listed, about 84% are singletons. The sample taken for sequencing was peripheral blood. These TCRs come from a man in his fifties or sixties with active COVID-19.

CDR3 loop: CASSLGVMTGISSYNEQFF. CDR3 nucleotide sequence: TGTGCCAGCAGTTTGGGCGTCATGACCGGGATTAGCTCCTACAATGAGCAGTTCTTC. V is TRBV27 and J is TRBJ2-1; a possible D gene is TRBD2 (5 bases). With 3 bases removed from V and 0 bases from J, the gap between germline ends came to 21 bases. Germline CDR1 MNHEY, CDR2 SMNVEV (reference sequence). This CDR3 region has 19 residues.

CDR3 protein: CLLNTGELFF. The DNA of the CDR3 is TGTCTATTAAACACCGGGGAGCTGTTTTTT. The chain has TRBV8-2 and TRBJ2-2; the D call of TRBD2 is as the table states it, not checked on the DNA. TRBV8-2 is classified as a pseudogene. This CDR3 region has 10 residues.

This clone was counted a few times. The chain links TRBV2 to TRBJ1-5; TRBD1 agrees at 10 bases. Germline V gene data show CDR1 as SNHLY and CDR2 as FYNNEI. The junction had 9 bases not matched to a gene; V was cut back by 3 bases and J by 4 bases. The CDR3 consists of 17 residues. Here the CDR3 DNA reads TGTGCCAGCAGTGACCCGACAGGGGGCTCGAGAAATCAGCCCCAGCATTTT. Encoded protein: CASSDPTGGSRNQPQHF.

The chain recombines TRBV9 with TRBJ2-2; 11 bases agree with TRBD2. Germline CDR1 and CDR2: SGDLS and YYNGEE. The J segment lost 3 bases and the V segment lost 2 bases, leaving 9 bases of the junction unmatched. This CDR3 is 18 amino acids long. Written as DNA, the CDR3 is TGTGCCAGCAGCGTGGGACTAGCGGCGGAGCTTTACACCGGGGAGCTGTTTTTT. It is translated as CASSVGLAAELYTGELFF.

CDR3 nucleotides: TGTGCCAGCAGCTTGGCAGAGAACACTGAAGCTTTCTTT. Translated, it gives CASSLAENTEAFF. The V gene is TRBV5-5, the J gene TRBJ1-1; D ambiguous. Trimming removed 0 bases from V and 1 base from J, with 4 bases in between. Germline CDR1 is SGHKS and CDR2 is YYEKEE (reference sequence). CDR3 length equals 13 residues.

The rearrangement joins TRBV19 to TRBJ2-5; the D gene is possibly TRBD1 (5 bases). The CDR3 is made up of 14 amino acids. The germline V gene encodes CDR1 LNHDA and CDR2 SQIVND (reference sequence). Trimming pared 0 bases from V and 4 bases from J, leaving 9 bases between. This chain's CDR3 is CASSIDRDGETQYF. In DNA, the CDR3 is TGTGCCAGTAGTATAGACAGGGATGGAGAGACCCAGTACTTC.

This sequence joins TRBV6-4 and TRBJ2-7; 9 bases match TRBD1. The germline V gene encodes CDR1 MRHNA and CDR2 SNTAGT. The CDR3 consists of 16 residues. Trimming cost V 10 bases and J 4 bases; bases outside gene matches: 17. Written as DNA, the CDR3 is TGTGCCAAACAGACAGGGGGAGTGGCGCGGAGGTACGAGCAGTACTTC. Amino acid sequence: CAKQTGGVARRYEQYF.

The rearrangement uses TRBV11-2 and TRBJ2-7, with a weak D call TRBD2 (6 bases). V was trimmed by 2 bases and J by 4 bases, leaving 12 bases between them. CDR1 is SGHAT, CDR2 FQNNGV, per germline. The CDR3 has 14 amino acids. Written as DNA, the CDR3 is TGTGCCAGCAGCTTAAGTAGCGGAAGATACGAGCAGTACTTC. Protein: CASSLSSGRYEQYF.

The chain combines TRBV7-6 with TRBJ2-5, with a tentative D call TRBD2 (5 bases). With 5 bases removed from V and 13 bases from J, the gap between germline ends came to 14 bases. Germline V lookup: CDR1 SGHVS, CDR2 FNYEAQ. The CDR3 runs to 11 residues. CDR3 nucleotide sequence: TGTGCCAGCAGCGCGGGCCCTTACCTGTACTTC. Translation: CASSAGPYLYF.

The J gene is TRBJ1-4, the V gene TRBV30; maybe TRBD1 (5 bases). CDR1 GTSNPN and CDR2 SVGIG come from the germline V gene (reference sequence). The CDR3 covers 15 residues. Trimming took 4 bases from V and 0 from J, leaving 12 bases between them. CDR3 amino acids: CAWNRGEATNEKLFF. DNA of the CDR3: TGTGCCTGGAATCGGGGGGAGGCAACTAATGAAAAACTGTTTTTT.

The chain is built from TRBV7-9 and TRBJ1-2, with 11 bases aligning to TRBD1. This CDR3 contains 14 residues. V was clipped by 9 bases and J by 8 bases; unmatched bases: 11. Germline lookup yields CDR1 SEHNR and CDR2 FQNEAQ (reference sequence). The CDR3 DNA reads as TGTGCCAGTTCATGGACAGGGGGCGATGGAGGCTACACCTTC. Its protein product is CASSWTGGDGGYTF.

This sequence joins TRBV11-2 and TRBJ2-2; 15 bases map to TRBD2. The trim removed 6 bases at V and 7 bases at J, leaving 9 bases unmatched. This CDR3 comprises 17 residues. Germline-derived CDR1 and CDR2 are SGHAT and FQNNGV. The CDR3, as DNA: TGTGCCAGCAGACCTCGGACTAGCGGGGGGGCGGTCGGGGAGCTGTTTTTT. Residues: CASRPRTSGGAVGELFF.

This clone was counted a few times. The J gene is TRBJ2-7, the V gene TRBV27; D may be TRBD1 (5 bases). Looked up from germline, CDR1 is MNHEY and CDR2 is SMNVEV (reference sequence). This CDR3 has 14 amino acids. Trimming cost V 2 bases and J 4 bases, with 12 bases left between them. The CDR3 DNA is TGTGCCAGCAGTTTAAAGGGGTCTCGGTACGAGCAGTACTTC. This encodes CASSLKGSRYEQYF.

This chain joins TRBV7-8 and TRBJ1-5, with D unclear. CDR3 size: 15 residues. Germline-derived CDR1 and CDR2 are SGHVS and FQNEAQ. Trimming removed 2 bases from V and 3 bases from J, with 11 bases in between. The CDR3 sequence: CASSLSRHPNQPQHF. CDR3 bases: TGTGCCAGCAGCTTATCAAGACATCCCAATCAGCCCCAGCATTTT. Full variable domain (missing parts from reference TRBV7-8 and TRBJ1-5): GAGVSQSPRYKVAKRGQDVALRCDPISGHVSLFWYQQALGQGPEFLTYFQNEAQLDKSGLPSDRFFAERPEGSVSTLKIQRTQQEDSAVYLCASSLSRHPNQPQHFGDGTRLSIL.

The chain carries TRBV19 and TRBJ1-1, with 12 nucleotides matching TRBD1. Germline V CDR1 and CDR2: LNHDA, SQIVND (reference sequence). The V segment lost 4 bases and the J segment 10 bases; nucleotides outside the gene matches: 4. The CDR3 loop spans 13 amino acids. CDR3 residues: CASSNWDRGRAFF. The CDR3, as DNA: TGTGCCAGTAGTAACTGGGACAGGGGGCGAGCTTTCTTT.

The rearrangement joins TRBV5-1 to TRBJ2-1; 9 bases line up with TRBD2. The CDR3 is made up of 14 amino acids. Germline V CDR1 and CDR2: SGHRS, YFSETQ. V lost 4 bases to trimming and J lost 7 bases; unmatched junction nucleotides: 6. DNA of the CDR3: TGCGCCAGCAGCCCTAGCGGGGTTCCTAATGAGCAGTTCTTC. It translates to CASSPSGVPNEQFF.

The CDR3 nucleotides are TGTGCCAGTAGTCTTGACAGGGGGCAAGACAATGAGCAGTTCTTC. As protein: CASSLDRGQDNEQFF. J is TRBJ2-1 and V is TRBV19, with 10 nucleotides matching TRBD1. Germline values: CDR1 LNHDA, CDR2 SQIVND (reference sequence). With 5 bases clipped from V and 5 bases from J, the junction kept 6 bases outside the gene matches. This CDR3 has 15 amino acids. Complete variable domain (other parts from reference TRBV19 and TRBJ2-1): DGGITQSPKYLFRKEGQNVTLSCEQNLNHDAMYWYRQDPGQGLRLIYYSQIVNDFQKGDIAEGYSVSREKKESFPLTVTSAQKNPTAFYLCASSLDRGQDNEQFFGPGTRLTVL.

The CDR3 is CASRHNGGIDTGELFF. Written as DNA, the CDR3 is TGTGCCAGCAGACACAACGGGGGGATAGACACCGGGGAGCTGTTTTTT. The gene calls are TRBV14 and TRBJ2-2, with TRBD2 matching 7 bases. Losses at the gene ends were 6 bases for V and 3 bases for J; bases not matched to a gene: 10. Germline V gene data show CDR1 as SGHDN and CDR2 as FVKESK. CDR3 size: 16 residues.

This clone was seen a single time. V usage is TRBV9 and J usage is TRBJ2-7, with a weak D call TRBD1 (6 bases). Germline-derived CDR1 and CDR2 are SGDLS and YYNGEE. This CDR3 spans 15 amino acids. V lost 0 bases, J lost 0 bases, and 10 bases lay in between. Here the CDR3 reads CASSVDIGGSYEQYF. CDR3 nucleotide sequence: TGTGCCAGCAGCGTAGATATAGGGGGCTCCTACGAGCAGTACTTC.

V is TRBV5-1 and J is TRBJ2-3; 8 bases fit TRBD2. This CDR3 comprises 16 residues. From germline, CDR1 is SGHRS and CDR2 YFSETQ. V shed 1 base, J shed 1 base, and the junction held 5 bases outside the gene matches. DNA for the CDR3: TGCGCCAGCAGCTTGTCTGGGACTAGGGGCACAGATACGCAGTATTTT. Translating it yields CASSLSGTRGTDTQYF.

The chain is built from TRBV6-5 and TRBJ1-2; D unclear. Germline assignment: CDR1 MNHEY and CDR2 SVGAGI. The V gene lost 4 bases and the J gene lost 4 bases, with 13 bases spanning the gap. The CDR3 extends over 14 amino acids. The CDR3 loop is CASSSPMAGYGYTF. The CDR3 coding sequence is TGTGCCAGCAGTTCCCCGATGGCGGGCTATGGCTACACCTTC.

The rearrangement joins TRBV9 to TRBJ1-4; 8 nucleotides agree with TRBD1. The germline V gene encodes CDR1 SGDLS and CDR2 YYNGEE. The CDR3 runs to 16 residues. V lost 3 bases and J lost 1; bases outside the gene matches: 5. The CDR3 region is CASSGRGLGTNEKLFF. The CDR3 DNA reads TGTGCCAGCAGCGGCAGGGGGCTGGGAACTAATGAAAAACTGTTTTTT.

For this clone: This specimen includes other DNA sequences encoding the same CDR3. CDR3 sequence (DNA): TGTGCCAGCAGCCCGAGACTAGCGGGAGTCTACAATGAGCAGTTCTTC. As protein: CASSPRLAGVYNEQFF. The V gene is TRBV11-2, the J gene TRBJ2-1; 12 bases line up with TRBD2. CDR3 length: 16 residues. The V gene's germline CDR1 is SGHAT and CDR2 FQNNGV. V trimming: 5 bases; J trimming: 3 bases; junction bases outside the gene matches: 5. The full variable domain, in which reference TRBV11-2 and TRBJ2-1 provide the parts outside the CDR3, is EAGVAQSPRYKIIEKRQSVAFWCNPISGHATLYWYQQILGQGPKLLIQFQNNGVVDDSQLPKDRFSAERLKGVDSTLKIQPAKLEDSAVYLCASSPRLAGVYNEQFFGPGTRLTVL.

This clone has only a few counts. An end of the junction differs from the germline gene, which may be a read error. The gene calls are TRBV7-7 and TRBJ1-5; D gene uncertain. CDR1 SSHAT and CDR2 FNYEAQ come from the germline V gene (reference sequence). The CDR3 sequence is 14 residues long. CDR3 nucleotides: TGTGCTAGCAGCCCGTCCCCCCTCGGTCAGCCCCAGCATTTT. This translates into CASSPSPLGQPQHF.

This chain uses TRBV10-3 with TRBJ1-1; D is perhaps TRBD1 (5 bases). V was cut by 6 bases and J by 2 bases, with 10 bases left in between. The CDR3 has 13 residues. From germline, CDR1 is ENHRY and CDR2 SYGVKD. The CDR3 reads CAIRLTVNTEAFF. The CDR3 region has the DNA TGTGCCATCAGACTGACAGTTAACACTGAAGCTTTCTTT.